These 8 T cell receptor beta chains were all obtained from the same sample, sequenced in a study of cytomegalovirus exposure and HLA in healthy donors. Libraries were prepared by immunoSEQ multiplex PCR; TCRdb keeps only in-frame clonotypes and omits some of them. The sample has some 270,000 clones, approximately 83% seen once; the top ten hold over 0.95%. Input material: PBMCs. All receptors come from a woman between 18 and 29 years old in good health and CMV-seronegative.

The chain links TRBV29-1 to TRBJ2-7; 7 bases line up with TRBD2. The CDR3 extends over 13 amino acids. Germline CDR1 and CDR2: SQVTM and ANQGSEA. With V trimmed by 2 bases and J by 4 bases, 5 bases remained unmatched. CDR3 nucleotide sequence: TGCAGCGTTGAAACGGGGGGTGGTTACGAGCAGTACTTC. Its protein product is CSVETGGGYEQYF.

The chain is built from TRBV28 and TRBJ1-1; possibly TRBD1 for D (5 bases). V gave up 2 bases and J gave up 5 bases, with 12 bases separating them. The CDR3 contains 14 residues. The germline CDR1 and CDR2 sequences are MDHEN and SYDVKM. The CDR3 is CASSLPAGWTEAFF. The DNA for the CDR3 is TGTGCCAGCAGTTTACCGGCAGGGTGGACTGAAGCTTTCTTT. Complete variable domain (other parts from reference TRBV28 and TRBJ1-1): DVKVTQSSRYLVKRTGEKVFLECVQDMDHENMFWYRQDPGLGLRLIYFSYDVKMKEKGDIPEGYSVSREKKERFSLILESASTNQTSMYLCASSLPAGWTEAFFGQGTRLTVV.

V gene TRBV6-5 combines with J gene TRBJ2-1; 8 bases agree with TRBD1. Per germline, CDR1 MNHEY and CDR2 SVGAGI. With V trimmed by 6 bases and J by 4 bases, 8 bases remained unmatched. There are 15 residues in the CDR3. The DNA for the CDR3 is TGTGCCAGCAGGTCGGGACAGGAGATTTACAATGAGCAGTTCTTC. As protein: CASRSGQEIYNEQFF.

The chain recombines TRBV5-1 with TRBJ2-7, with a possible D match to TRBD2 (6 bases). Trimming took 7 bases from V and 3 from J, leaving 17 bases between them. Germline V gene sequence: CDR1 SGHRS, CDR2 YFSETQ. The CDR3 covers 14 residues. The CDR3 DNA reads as TGCGCCAGCCAGAATCTTGGGGGGAACTACGAGCAGTACTTC. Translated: CASQNLGGNYEQYF. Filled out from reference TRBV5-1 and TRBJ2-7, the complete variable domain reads KAGVTQTPRYLIKTRGQQVTLSCSPISGHRSVSWYQQTPGQGLQFLFEYFSETQRNKGNFPGRFSGRQFSNSRSEMNVSTLELGDSALYLCASQNLGGNYEQYFGPGTRLTVT.

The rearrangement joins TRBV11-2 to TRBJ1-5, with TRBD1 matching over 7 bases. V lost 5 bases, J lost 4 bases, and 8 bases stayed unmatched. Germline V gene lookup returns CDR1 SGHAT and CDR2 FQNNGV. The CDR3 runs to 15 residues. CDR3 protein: CASSAGTDINQPQHF. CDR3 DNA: TGTGCCAGCAGCGCCGGGACAGACATTAATCAGCCCCAGCATTTT.

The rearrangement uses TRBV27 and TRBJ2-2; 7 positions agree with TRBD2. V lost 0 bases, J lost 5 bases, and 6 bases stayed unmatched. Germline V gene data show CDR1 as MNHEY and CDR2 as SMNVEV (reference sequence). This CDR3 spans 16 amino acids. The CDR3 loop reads CASSLSPLAATGELFF. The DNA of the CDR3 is TGTGCCAGCAGTTTATCTCCGCTAGCGGCGACCGGGGAGCTGTTTTTT.

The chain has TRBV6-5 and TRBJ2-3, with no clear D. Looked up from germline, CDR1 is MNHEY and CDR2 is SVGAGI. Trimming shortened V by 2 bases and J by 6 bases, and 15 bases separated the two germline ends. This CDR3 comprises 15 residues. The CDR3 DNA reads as TGTGCCAGCAGTTACAACCCTACCCTACAGGATACGCAGTATTTT. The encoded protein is CASSYNPTLQDTQYF.

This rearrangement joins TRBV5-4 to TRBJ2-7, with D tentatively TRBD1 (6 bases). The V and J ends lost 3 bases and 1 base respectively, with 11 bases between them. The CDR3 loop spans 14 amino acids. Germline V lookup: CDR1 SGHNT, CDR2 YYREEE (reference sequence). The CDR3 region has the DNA TGTGCCAGCAGCTCCCAAGGGGGATCCTACGAGCAGTACTTC. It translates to CASSSQGGSYEQYF.